The 18 T cell receptor beta chains given below trace back to one sample, sequenced in a study of blood T cells in healthy people across ages. It was with a sample-barcoded 5' primer and a J-beta primer mix that a second PCR of roughly 7 to 12 cycles was run. TCRdb reprocessed the 5' RACE reads with MiXCR, giving one entry per CDR3 protein. The sample records approximately 1.5 million distinct CDR3 sequences, roughly 32% being singletons. Sample: blood. Every receptor here comes from a woman in her 30s in good health.

Worth noting for this clonotype: Compared with germline, one end of the junction differs, possibly owing to a read error. This chain links TRBV4-1 with TRBJ1-2; a possible D gene is TRBD1 (6 bases). The germline gives CDR1 MGHRA, CDR2 YSYEKL. CDR3 length equals 16 residues. DNA of the CDR3: TGCGCCAGCAGCCAGGATACAGGGTTAGCTAACTGTGGCTACACCTTC. Amino acids: CASSQDTGLANCGYTF.

The V and J genes are TRBV7-9 and TRBJ1-4, with a possible D match to TRBD1 (5 bases). This CDR3 region has 16 residues. V dropped 5 bases and J dropped 4 bases, with 17 bases sitting between them. The germline V gene encodes CDR1 SEHNR and CDR2 FQNEAQ (reference sequence). The CDR3 reads CASSPPPGRSNEKLFF. The CDR3 DNA reads TGTGCCAGCAGCCCGCCCCCGGGACGGAGTAATGAAAAACTGTTTTTT. Full variable domain (remainder filled in from reference TRBV7-9 and TRBJ1-4): DTGVSQNPRHKITKRGQNVTFRCDPISEHNRLYWYRQTLGQGPEFLTYFQNEAQLEKSRLLSDRFSAERPKGSFSTLEIQRTEQGDSAMYLCASSPPPGRSNEKLFFGSGTQLSVL.

On this clonotype itself: At one end the junction does not follow the germline gene, possibly because of a read error. The chain couples TRBV5-6 to TRBJ1-1; a weak D match, TRBD1 (5 bases). The CDR3 consists of 15 residues. From germline, CDR1 is SGHDT and CDR2 YYEEEE. Here the CDR3 DNA reads TGTGCCAGTAGCTTTTACGGCAGGGCGAACACTGAAGCTTTCTTT. Protein: CASSFYGRANTEAFF.

There are a few counts of this clonotype. The CDR3 DNA reads TGCGCCAGCAGCTTGTCTGGGACGCAGGACCCCTACGAGCAGTACTTC. As protein: CASSLSGTQDPYEQYF. The chain carries TRBV5-1 and TRBJ2-7, with D possibly called TRBD1 or TRBD2 (5 bases each). The germline V and J ends were trimmed by 1 base and 2 bases, with 16 bases remaining between them. The V gene's germline CDR1 is SGHRS and CDR2 YFSETQ. This CDR3 is built from 16 residues.

This clonotype appeared a single time. The gene calls are TRBV5-1 and TRBJ2-3; D is perhaps TRBD2 (5 bases). V was clipped by 4 bases and J by 4 bases, with 22 bases between them. The CDR3 has 17 amino acids. Germline CDR1 is SGHRS and CDR2 is YFSETQ. DNA of the CDR3: TGCGCCAGCAGCCCCGTTTCATGGAGACTAACAGCAGATACGCAGTATTTT. This translates into CASSPVSWRLTADTQYF.

The chain is built from TRBV20-1 and TRBJ2-5; D is perhaps TRBD2 (5 bases). The CDR3 extends over 12 amino acids. CDR1 and CDR2 from the germline V gene are DFQATT and SNEGSKA (reference sequence). V was trimmed by 2 bases and J by 5 bases, leaving 9 bases between them. The CDR3 is CSARSGIETQYF. The CDR3 DNA sequence: TGCAGTGCTAGATCGGGGATTGAGACCCAGTACTTC.

The rearrangement joins TRBV20-1 to TRBJ2-5, with 10 bases aligning to TRBD2. This CDR3 has 13 residues. Germline V gene sequence: CDR1 DFQATT, CDR2 SNEGSKA (reference sequence). Unmatched junction bases numbered 5, after V lost 7 bases and J lost 3 bases. CDR3: CSEKRGGKETQYF. In nucleotides, the CDR3 is TGCAGTGAGAAGCGGGGGGGCAAAGAGACCCAGTACTTC.

The table lists this clonotype with a few counts. This rearrangement joins TRBV20-1 to TRBJ2-7; D possibly matches TRBD1 or TRBD2 (5 bases each). Germline lookup yields CDR1 DFQATT and CDR2 SNEGSKA (reference sequence). This CDR3 is 13 amino acids long. The CDR3 loop reads CSAAGTSPHEQYF. CDR3 coding DNA: TGCAGCGCCGCCGGGACGTCGCCCCACGAGCAGTACTTC.

V gene TRBV20-1 combines with J gene TRBJ2-7; a possible D gene is TRBD2 (7 bases). Per germline, CDR1 DFQATT and CDR2 SNEGSKA (reference sequence). This CDR3 has 13 amino acids. V was clipped by 5 bases and J by 7 bases, with 18 bases between them. For the CDR3, the DNA is TGCAGTGCTGGACAGAGCGGGATGGGGGAGCAGTACTTC. This translates into CSAGQSGMGEQYF.

This clonotype came up a few times. The rearrangement joins TRBV20-1 to TRBJ2-3; D perhaps matches TRBD2 (7 bases). CDR1 is DFQATT, CDR2 SNEGSKA, per germline (reference sequence). Deletions cut 5 bases from V and 6 bases from J, with 21 bases between. The CDR3 has 15 residues. The CDR3: CSAPRGGPAMDTQYF. In DNA form, the CDR3 reads TGCAGTGCTCCAAGGGGGGGACCTGCCATGGATACGCAGTATTTT.

The table lists this clonotype with many counts. The germline gene is not matched at one end of the junction; a read error may be the cause. The V call is TRBV27, the J call TRBJ2-1, with 9 bases identical to TRBD2. The CDR3 has 16 amino acids. The germline V gene encodes CDR1 MNHEY and CDR2 SMNVEV (reference sequence). The CDR3 DNA reads as TGCGCCAGCAGCCTCTCTAGCGGGGTCTCCTACAATGAGCAGTTCTTC. This translates into CASSLSSGVSYNEQFF.

Regarding this clonotype: A read error may produce the germline difference seen at one junction end. The rearrangement joins TRBV20-1 to TRBJ2-5, with D perhaps matching TRBD1 or TRBD2 (6 bases each). The CDR3 length is 14 residues. Germline CDR1 DFQATT, CDR2 SNEGSKA (reference sequence). The CDR3 loop is CSARVTRGQETQYF. The CDR3 bases are TGCAGTGCTAGAGTCACTCGGGGGCAAGAGACTCAGTACTTC.

The rearrangement uses TRBV4-1 and TRBJ2-7, with D perhaps TRBD2 (5 bases). This CDR3 has 16 residues. V was pared by 0 bases and J by 1 base, with 13 bases between. CDR1 is MGHRA, CDR2 YSYEKL, per germline. CDR3 sequence: CASSQDEVRASYEQYF. CDR3 nucleotide sequence: TGCGCCAGCAGCCAAGATGAAGTGAGGGCTTCCTACGAGCAGTACTTC.

This clonotype has a handful of counts. This rearrangement joins TRBV13 to TRBJ2-7; 12 bases match TRBD2. Trimming cost V 5 bases and J 2 bases; bases outside gene matches: 16. Germline values: CDR1 PRHDT, CDR2 FYEKMQ (reference sequence). This CDR3 region has 19 residues. As DNA, the CDR3 is TGTGCCAGCAGCCGATCAATCCTGGGACTAGCGGGCCGTCCCTACGAGCAGTACTTC. Translated: CASSRSILGLAGRPYEQYF.

V is TRBV11-2 and J is TRBJ2-7, with 9 bases matching TRBD1. V was pared by 8 bases and J by 4 bases, with 9 bases of the junction left unmatched. Germline V lookup: CDR1 SGHAT, CDR2 FQNNGV. CDR3 length: 14 amino acids. The CDR3 bases are TGTGCCAGCGGCCCTCGACAGGGGGTTTACGAGCAGTACTTC. Protein product: CASGPRQGVYEQYF.

CDR3 in amino acids: CATRQGHPSGELFF. The DNA of the CDR3 is TGTGCCACTAGGCAGGGACATCCGTCCGGGGAGCTGTTTTTT. V and J are TRBV12-3 or TRBV12-4 and TRBJ2-2, with D maybe TRBD1 (6 bases). V was clipped by 10 bases and J by 6 bases, with 18 bases between them. The CDR3 spans 14 residues.

This chain links TRBV7-2 with TRBJ2-3, with D perhaps being TRBD1 or TRBD2 (6 bases each). V shed 5 bases and J shed 4 bases, with 19 bases lying between them. CDR3 length: 16 amino acids. Germline V CDR1 and CDR2: SGHTA, FQGNSA. CDR3 loop: CASSQRTVGRPDTQYF. CDR3 DNA sequence: TGTGCCAGCAGCCAGCGGACAGTTGGGAGGCCAGATACGCAGTATTTT. Full variable domain (remainder filled in from reference TRBV7-2 and TRBJ2-3): GAGVSQSPSNKVTEKGKDVELRCDPISGHTALYWYRQSLGQGLEFLIYFQGNSAPDKSGLPSDRFSAERTGGSVSTLTIQRTQQEDSAVYLCASSQRTVGRPDTQYFGPGTRLTVL.

V usage is TRBV5-1 and J usage is TRBJ1-2, with a weak D call TRBD1 (6 bases). The CDR3 totals 15 residues. Germline loops: CDR1 SGHRS, CDR2 YFSETQ. Trimming took 2 bases from V and 1 from J, leaving 12 bases between them. The CDR3 DNA sequence: TGCGCCAGCAGCTTCTCGGCAGGGGATAACTATGGCTACACCTTC. Translated, it gives CASSFSAGDNYGYTF.